These T cell receptor beta chains were read from a single sample in a study of human T cells and chemical hapten exposure. TCRdb used MiXCR to reprocess the RACE reads, holding one entry per CDR3 protein. There are approximately 90,000 distinct CDR3 sequences in the sample; about 9% occur only once, and roughly 2.6% lies in the top ten. Sequenced here: whole blood, sampled in connection with sensitization to the hapten diphenylcyclopropenone (DPC). These receptors originate from a man between 40 and 49 years old with alopecia areata. Some clones in this sample may be carry-over from other donors' samples. Both conserved end residues are trimmed from each CDR3. The D gene is left open where the match is weak.

d_call: .; v_call: TRBV7-3; cdr3_length: 10; j_call: TRBJ1-1; cdr3_aa: ASSTGQSEAF
d_call: .; v_call: TRBV28; cdr3_length: 14; j_call: TRBJ1-1; cdr3_aa: ASSRIEGTRNTEAF
d_call: .; v_call: TRBV29-1; cdr3_length: 8; j_call: TRBJ2-3; cdr3_aa: SVVTDTQY
d_call: .; v_call: TRBV7-9; cdr3_length: 11; j_call: TRBJ1-1; cdr3_aa: ASSREGSTEAF
d_call: .; v_call: TRBV20-1; cdr3_length: 11; j_call: TRBJ2-7; cdr3_aa: SARGVRRYEQY
d_call: .; v_call: TRBV6-2/TRBV6-3; cdr3_length: 10; j_call: TRBJ2-3; cdr3_aa: ASSDYADTQY
d_call: TRBD2; v_call: TRBV7-6; cdr3_length: 14; j_call: TRBJ2-4; cdr3_aa: ASSLPGLAGRNIQY
d_call: .; v_call: TRBV27; cdr3_length: 11; j_call: TRBJ1-1; cdr3_aa: ASNTGLNTEAF
d_call: .; v_call: TRBV12-3/TRBV12-4; cdr3_length: 11; j_call: TRBJ1-6; cdr3_aa: ASSLWGNSPLH
d_call: TRBD2; v_call: TRBV11-2; cdr3_length: 17; j_call: TRBJ2-7; cdr3_aa: ASSLVNFLSPGLAVEQY
d_call: .; v_call: TRBV4-1; cdr3_length: 15; j_call: TRBJ2-5; cdr3_aa: ASSQEIDAAGSETQY
d_call: .; v_call: TRBV11-2; cdr3_length: 12; j_call: TRBJ1-2; cdr3_aa: ASSLWQGNYGYT
d_call: .; v_call: TRBV7-3; cdr3_length: 10; j_call: TRBJ1-2; cdr3_aa: ASSRDGYGYT
d_call: TRBD2; v_call: TRBV7-8; cdr3_length: 15; j_call: TRBJ2-1; cdr3_aa: ASSPQTSGTSYNEQF
d_call: TRBD1; v_call: TRBV30; cdr3_length: 12; j_call: TRBJ1-2; cdr3_aa: AWSPGQGDYGYT
d_call: .; v_call: TRBV10-3; cdr3_length: 14; j_call: TRBJ1-1; cdr3_aa: AISESGGLMNTEAF
d_call: TRBD1; v_call: TRBV29-1; cdr3_length: 11; j_call: TRBJ1-6; cdr3_aa: SVTTGGDSPLH
d_call: TRBD2; v_call: TRBV6-2/TRBV6-3; cdr3_length: 14; j_call: TRBJ2-7; cdr3_aa: ASRPGTSGSSYEQY
d_call: .; v_call: TRBV28; cdr3_length: 12; j_call: TRBJ1-2; cdr3_aa: ASTEGGTGYGYT
d_call: TRBD2; v_call: TRBV20-1; cdr3_length: 16; j_call: TRBJ2-1; cdr3_aa: SARDTGLAGGLLDEQF
d_call: .; v_call: TRBV7-2; cdr3_length: 12; j_call: TRBJ2-1; cdr3_aa: ASSPPTRLREQF
d_call: .; v_call: TRBV12-3/TRBV12-4; cdr3_length: 10; j_call: TRBJ2-1; cdr3_aa: ASSLLRIEQF
d_call: .; v_call: TRBV6-6; cdr3_length: 8; j_call: TRBJ2-5; cdr3_aa: AKGRGTQY
d_call: TRBD2; v_call: TRBV6-2/TRBV6-3; cdr3_length: 18; j_call: TRBJ2-1; cdr3_aa: ASSYAGLAGGGGTYNEQF
d_call: .; v_call: TRBV6-6; cdr3_length: 9; j_call: TRBJ1-1; cdr3_aa: ASTSPTEAF
d_call: TRBD1; v_call: TRBV6-5; cdr3_length: 14; j_call: TRBJ1-5; cdr3_aa: ASSPGTGYSNQPQH
d_call: .; v_call: TRBV19; cdr3_length: 11; j_call: TRBJ2-2; cdr3_aa: ASSMTGTGELF
d_call: TRBD1; v_call: TRBV5-1; cdr3_length: 14; j_call: TRBJ2-5; cdr3_aa: ASSLRATGGMETQY
d_call: TRBD2; v_call: TRBV29-1; cdr3_length: 13; j_call: TRBJ2-1; cdr3_aa: SVLPSSGRRDEQF
d_call: .; v_call: TRBV21-1; cdr3_length: 12; j_call: TRBJ1-4; cdr3_aa: ASSNRNFREKLF
d_call: .; v_call: TRBV6-6; cdr3_length: 9; j_call: TRBJ2-1; cdr3_aa: ASSPANEQF
d_call: .; v_call: TRBV29-1; cdr3_length: 12; j_call: TRBJ2-3; cdr3_aa: SVRTSPSADTQY
d_call: TRBD1; v_call: TRBV6-1; cdr3_length: 20; j_call: TRBJ2-2; cdr3_aa: ASSGPLRTGPDRRMNTGELF
d_call: .; v_call: TRBV7-9; cdr3_length: 10; j_call: TRBJ1-5; cdr3_aa: ASSYSDQPQH
d_call: TRBD1; v_call: TRBV6-1; cdr3_length: 11; j_call: TRBJ1-1; cdr3_aa: ASRRDRDNEAF
d_call: TRBD1; v_call: TRBV28; cdr3_length: 10; j_call: TRBJ1-5; cdr3_aa: ASSHLDRAQH
d_call: TRBD1; v_call: TRBV27; cdr3_length: 13; j_call: TRBJ2-3; cdr3_aa: ASSPGQVGKDTQY
d_call: TRBD1; v_call: TRBV7-9; cdr3_length: 15; j_call: TRBJ1-1; cdr3_aa: ASTQRPDRGYPTEAF
d_call: .; v_call: TRBV20-1; cdr3_length: 9; j_call: TRBJ1-2; cdr3_aa: SASPAGGYN